This T cell receptor beta chain was captured in a study of cytomegalovirus exposure and HLA in healthy donors. Looking at the study overall: Early released data had roughly 81 million unique TCRs, all coming from HLA-typed donors.

In regard to this clone: The antigen is unknown.

Both 60 Vbeta primers and 13 Jbeta primers went into the PCR. In the original analysis: Later analysis identified tens of millions of unique TCR beta chains, some 10 million shared. Sequencing was performed with immunoSEQ multiplex PCR; in TCRdb, only in-frame clones are kept and a portion is missing. The V and J calls and clone size come from that table; D and trimming were worked out from the DNA. Here the sample spans 50,000 to 75,000 clones, 65% to 90% being singletons. The trim removed 3 bases at V and 2 bases at J, leaving 4 bases unmatched. Germline lookup yields CDR1 MNHNS and CDR2 SASEGT. The CDR3 is 15 residues long. Study observations and caveats: Later examination showed HLA-associated TCR beta chains had greater clonal expansion than equally common others. Within the data, a cluster of highly shared sequence variants was likely a sequencing artifact.

V is TRBV6-1 and J is TRBJ2-5, with 9 nucleotides matching TRBD1. This sequence originates from a human donor in good health. Sequences were obtained from PBMCs. The CDR3 nucleotides read TGTGCCAGCAGTGAGCACGGGACAGGGCAAGAGACCCAGTACTTC. It translates to CASSEHGTGQETQYF.